This passage covers 5 T cell receptor beta chains from one sample sequenced in a study of long-term antiretroviral therapy in people with HIV. Survey-level immunoSEQ v3.0 assays were run. Here immunoSEQ multiplex PCR was the method, and the copy in TCRdb shows in-frame clones only, minus some. The sample includes around 25,000 clones, about 86% seen only once; the top ten take 3.6%. The sample here was unsorted PBMCs, taken 1.9 years after starting antiretroviral therapy. All receptors derive from a woman aged 25 to 39 with HIV.

The gene calls are TRBV7-8 and TRBJ2-7; no definite D call. Trimming pared 4 bases from V and 2 bases from J, leaving 3 bases between. CDR1 is SGHVS, CDR2 FQNEAQ, per germline. The CDR3 has 11 residues. The CDR3 DNA reads as TGTGCCAGCAGCTCTGCCTACGAGCAGTACTTC. Its protein product is CASSSAYEQYF.

The chain employs TRBV19 and TRBJ1-1; D may be TRBD1 (5 bases). Germline-derived CDR1 and CDR2 are LNHDA and SQIVND (reference sequence). The CDR3 has 14 amino acids. Trimming cost V 7 bases and J 8 bases, with 20 bases left between them. The CDR3 reads CASIPPGTHGEAFF. The CDR3 bases are TGTGCCAGTATTCCCCCGGGGACCCATGGGGAAGCTTTCTTT.

V gene TRBV2 combines with J gene TRBJ1-1, with D unclear. V was pared by 7 bases and J by 3 bases, with 9 bases between. The CDR3 sequence is 12 residues long. In germline, CDR1 is SNHLY, CDR2 FYNNEI. CDR3 protein: CASNLLHTEAFF. The CDR3 region has the DNA TGTGCCAGCAATCTCTTGCACACTGAAGCTTTCTTT. The full variable domain, rest sourced from reference TRBV2 and TRBJ1-1, is EPEVTQTPSHQVTQMGQEVILRCVPISNHLYFYWYRQILGQKVEFLVSFYNNEISEKSEIFDDQFSVERPDGSNFTLKIRSTKLEDSAMYFCASNLLHTEAFFGQGTRLTVV.

DNA for the CDR3: TGTGCCAGCAAGGGGGGGGTTGGCTACACCTTC. Protein: CASKGGVGYTF. The chain is built from TRBV6-5 and TRBJ1-2; a possible D gene is TRBD1 (6 bases). The V and J ends lost 7 bases and 7 bases respectively, with 10 bases between them. There are 11 residues in the CDR3. From germline, CDR1 is MNHEY and CDR2 SVGAGI.

The chain combines TRBV5-8 with TRBJ1-1; D not certain. Germline assignment: CDR1 SGHTS and CDR2 YDEGEE. Trimming removed 2 bases from V and 5 bases from J, with 10 bases in between. The CDR3 consists of 13 residues. The CDR3 nucleotides read TGTGCCAGCAGCTTTAACGGGGTAACTGAAGCTTTCTTT. Translation gives CASSFNGVTEAFF. Based on the CDR3 plus reference TRBV5-8 and TRBJ1-1, the full variable domain is EAGVTQSPTHLIKTRGQQATLRCSPISGHTSVYWYQQALGLGLQFLLWYDEGEERNRGNFPPRFSGRQFPNYSSELNVNALELEDSALYLCASSFNGVTEAFFGQGTRLTVV.